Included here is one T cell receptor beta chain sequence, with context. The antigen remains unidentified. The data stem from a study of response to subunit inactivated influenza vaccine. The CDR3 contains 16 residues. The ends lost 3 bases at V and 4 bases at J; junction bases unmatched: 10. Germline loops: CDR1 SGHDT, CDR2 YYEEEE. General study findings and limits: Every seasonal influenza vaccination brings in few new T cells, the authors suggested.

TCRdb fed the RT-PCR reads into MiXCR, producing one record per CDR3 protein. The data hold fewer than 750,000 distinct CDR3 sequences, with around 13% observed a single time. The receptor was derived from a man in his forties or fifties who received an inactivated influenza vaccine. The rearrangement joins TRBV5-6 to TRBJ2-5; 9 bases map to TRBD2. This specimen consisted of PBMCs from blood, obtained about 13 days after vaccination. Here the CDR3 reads CASSWGTSIPRETQYF. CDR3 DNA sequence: TGTGCCAGCAGCTGGGGGACTAGCATACCTCGAGAGACCCAGTACTTC. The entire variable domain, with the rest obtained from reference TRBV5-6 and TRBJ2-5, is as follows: DAGVTQSPTHLIKTRGQQVTLRCSPKSGHDTVSWYQQALGQGPQFIFQYYEEEERQRGNFPDRFSGHQFPNYSSELNVNALLLGDSALYLCASSWGTSIPRETQYFGPGTRLLVL.